This T cell receptor (beta chain) originates from a study of blood T cell repertoires in COVID-19. The CDR3 totals 18 residues. V dropped 3 bases and J dropped 0; count of bases not matched to a gene: 5. Germline loops: CDR1 KGHSH, CDR2 LQKENI. During active infection, Seattle patients enrolled and were then monitored through disease. Measured with immunoSEQ multiplex PCR; TCRdb has only the in-frame clones, and not every one. The repertoire has about 350,000 clones, 88% of them found once; the top ten carry just under 7.5%. This sequence originates from a woman in her sixties or seventies with COVID-19, enrolled during active disease. The specimen sequenced was peripheral blood. The chain has TRBV18 and TRBJ2-7, with 16 nucleotides matching TRBD2. CDR3 amino acids: CASSPGTSGGGSSYEQYF. CDR3 coding DNA: TGTGCCAGCTCACCTGGGACTAGCGGGGGGGGAAGCTCCTACGAGCAGTACTTC.